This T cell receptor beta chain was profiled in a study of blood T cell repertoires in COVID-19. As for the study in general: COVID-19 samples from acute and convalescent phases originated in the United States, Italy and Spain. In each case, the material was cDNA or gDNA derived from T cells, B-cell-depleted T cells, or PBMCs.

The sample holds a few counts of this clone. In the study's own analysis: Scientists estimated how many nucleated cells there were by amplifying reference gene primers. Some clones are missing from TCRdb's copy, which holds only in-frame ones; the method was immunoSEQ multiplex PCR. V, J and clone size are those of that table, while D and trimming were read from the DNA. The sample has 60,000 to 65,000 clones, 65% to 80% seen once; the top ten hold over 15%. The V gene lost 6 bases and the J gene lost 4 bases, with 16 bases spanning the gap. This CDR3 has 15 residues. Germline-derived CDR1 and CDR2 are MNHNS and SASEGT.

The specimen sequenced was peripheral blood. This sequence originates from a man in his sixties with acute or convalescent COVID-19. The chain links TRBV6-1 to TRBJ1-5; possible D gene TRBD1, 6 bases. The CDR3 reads CASRQGLAQNQPQHF. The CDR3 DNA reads TGTGCCAGCAGACAGGGTCTAGCTCAGAATCAGCCCCAGCATTTT.